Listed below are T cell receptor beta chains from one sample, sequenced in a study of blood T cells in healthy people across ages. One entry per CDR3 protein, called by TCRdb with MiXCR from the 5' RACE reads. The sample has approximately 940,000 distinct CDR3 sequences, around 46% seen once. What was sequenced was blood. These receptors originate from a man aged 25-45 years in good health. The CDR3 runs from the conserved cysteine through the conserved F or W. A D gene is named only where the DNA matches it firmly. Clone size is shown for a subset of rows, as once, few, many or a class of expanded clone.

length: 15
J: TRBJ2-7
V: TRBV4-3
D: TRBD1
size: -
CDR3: CASSQDTRQGTEQYF
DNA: TGCGCCAGCAGCCAAGATACGAGACAGGGTACCGAGCAGTACTTC

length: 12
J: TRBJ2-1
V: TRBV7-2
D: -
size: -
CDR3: CASSPINNEQFF
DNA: TGTGCCAGCAGCCCTATCAACAATGAGCAGTTCTTC

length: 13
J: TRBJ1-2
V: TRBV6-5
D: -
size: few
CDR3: CASRGVTNYGYTF
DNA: TGTGCCAGCAGGGGAGTTACTAACTATGGCTACACCTTC

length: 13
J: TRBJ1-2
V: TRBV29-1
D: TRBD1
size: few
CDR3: CSVEPTGAYGYTF
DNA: TGCAGCGTTGAGCCGACAGGGGCCTATGGCTACACCTTC

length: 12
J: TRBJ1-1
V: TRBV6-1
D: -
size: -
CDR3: CASRGPTTEAFF
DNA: TGTGCCAGCAGAGGCCCAACCACTGAAGCTTTCTTT

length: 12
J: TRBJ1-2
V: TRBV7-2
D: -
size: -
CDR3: CASRGKYYGYTF
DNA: TGTGCCAGCAGGGGGAAATACTATGGCTACACCTTC

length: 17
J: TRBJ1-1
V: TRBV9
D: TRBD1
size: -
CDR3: CASSVGLGQGLNTEAFF
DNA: TGTGCCAGCAGCGTAGGACTAGGACAGGGGCTTAACACTGAAGCTTTCTTT

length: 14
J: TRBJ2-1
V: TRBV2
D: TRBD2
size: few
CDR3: CASSGLAGGHEQFF
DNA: TGTGCCAGCAGTGGGCTAGCGGGGGGCCATGAGCAGTTCTTC

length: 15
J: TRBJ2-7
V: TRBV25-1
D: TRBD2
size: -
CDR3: CASGLTSGGTYEQYF
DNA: TGTGCCAGCGGACTGACTAGCGGGGGAACCTACGAGCAGTACTTC

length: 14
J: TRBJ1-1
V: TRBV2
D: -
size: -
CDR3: CASSAQGENTEAFF
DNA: TGTGCCAGCAGTGCGCAGGGTGAGAACACTGAAGCTTTCTTT

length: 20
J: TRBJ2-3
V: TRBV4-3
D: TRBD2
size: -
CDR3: CASSQDGSLTSDSSTDTQYF
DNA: TGCGCCAGCAGCCAAGATGGGTCACTGACTAGCGACTCTAGCACAGATACGCAGTATTTT

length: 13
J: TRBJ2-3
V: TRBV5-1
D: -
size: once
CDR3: CASSSGVSDTQYF
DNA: TGCGCCAGCAGCTCCGGGGTTTCAGATACGCAGTATTTT

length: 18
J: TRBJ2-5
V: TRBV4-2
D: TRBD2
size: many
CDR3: CASSQELAGGPQQETQYF
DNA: TGTGCCAGCAGCCAGGAACTAGCGGGGGGGCCTCAACAAGAGACCCAGTACTTC

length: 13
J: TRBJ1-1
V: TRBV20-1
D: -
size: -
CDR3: CSARSPRPTEAFF
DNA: TGCAGTGCTAGAAGTCCCCGGCCCACTGAAGCTTTCTTT

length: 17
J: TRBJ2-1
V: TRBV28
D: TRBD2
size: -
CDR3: CASGGASGGKSYNEQFF
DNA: TGTGCCAGCGGGGGGGCTAGCGGGGGGAAGTCCTACAATGAGCAGTTCTTC

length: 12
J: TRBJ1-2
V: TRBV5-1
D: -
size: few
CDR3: CATSAQGYGYTF
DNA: TGCGCCACTTCCGCACAGGGCTATGGCTACACCTTC

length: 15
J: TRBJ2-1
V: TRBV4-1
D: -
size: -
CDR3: CASSPRGAGQGEQFF
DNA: TGCGCCAGCAGCCCCCGGGGGGCTGGTCAAGGCGAGCAGTTCTTC

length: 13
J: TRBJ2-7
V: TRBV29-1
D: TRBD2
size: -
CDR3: CSVREGDSYEQYF
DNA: TGCAGCGTCCGGGAGGGGGACTCCTACGAGCAGTACTTC

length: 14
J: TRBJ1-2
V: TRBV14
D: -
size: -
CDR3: CASSREGRDYGYTF
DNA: TGTGCCAGCAGCCGAGAGGGCAGGGACTATGGCTACACCTTC

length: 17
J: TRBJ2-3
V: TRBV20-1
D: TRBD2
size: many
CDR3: CSARDDAVGGGQDTQYF
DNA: TGCAGTGCTAGAGATGACGCAGTGGGCGGGGGGCAAGATACGCAGTATTTT

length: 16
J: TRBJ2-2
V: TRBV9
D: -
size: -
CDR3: CASSATGRPNTGELFF
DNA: TGTGCCAGCAGCGCGACTGGGAGACCGAACACCGGGGAGCTGTTTTTT

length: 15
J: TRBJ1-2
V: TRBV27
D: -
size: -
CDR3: CASSLKPPGDYGYTF
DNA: TGTGCCAGCAGTTTGAAACCGCCAGGGGACTATGGCTACACCTTC

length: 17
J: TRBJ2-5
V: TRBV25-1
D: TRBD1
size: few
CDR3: CASSDPNLGGREETQYF
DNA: TGTGCCAGCAGTGACCCAAACCTAGGGGGCAGAGAAGAGACCCAGTACTTC

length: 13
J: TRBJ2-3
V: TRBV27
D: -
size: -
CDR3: CASSLGPTNTQYF
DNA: TGTGCCAGCAGTCTGGGGCCCACCAATACGCAGTATTTT

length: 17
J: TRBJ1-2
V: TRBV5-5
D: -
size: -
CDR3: CASSSLPEGGVLYGYTF
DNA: TGTGCCAGCAGCTCTCTCCCGGAGGGGGGGGTGCTCTATGGCTACACCTTC

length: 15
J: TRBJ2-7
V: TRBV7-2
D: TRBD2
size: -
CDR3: CASTLSGGDSDEQYF
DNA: TGTGCCAGCACCCTAAGCGGGGGGGATTCGGACGAGCAGTACTTC

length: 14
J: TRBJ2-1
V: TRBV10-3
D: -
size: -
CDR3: CAISESGGLNEQFF
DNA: TGTGCCATCAGTGAGTCGGGGGGCCTCAATGAGCAGTTCTTC